Following are 20 T cell receptor beta chains from one sample sequenced in a study of T cell clonality in common variable immunodeficiency. General study points: Fewer deletions and N-nucleotide insertions were reportedly seen in common variable immunodeficiency TCR beta sequences.

The antigens these receptors bind are not known. Sequencing used immunoSEQ multiplex PCR; TCRdb keeps in-frame clones, though not all of them. The specimen's table records 7,500 to 9,500 clones. Sequencing was done on a sample of peripheral blood mononuclear cells. The receptors shown here come from a human donor with common variable immunodeficiency.

A note on this clone: The sequence runs out 3 residues before the end of the CDR3; the remainder is reconstructed from the germline J gene. The chain recombines TRBV7-9 with TRBJ2-1; 8 bases line up with TRBD2. CDR3 length: 15 residues. The germline gives CDR1 SEHNR, CDR2 FQNEAQ (reference sequence). V trimming: 4 bases; J trimming: 4 bases; junction bases outside the gene matches: 6. The CDR3 sequence: CASSSPGTRYNEQFF. The sequenced CDR3 bases are TGTGCCAGCAGCTCCCCGGGGACTAGGTACAATGAG.

By frequency, this clone registers medium-sized (0.01 to 0.1%). The CDR3 goes on 3 residues after the read ends, and that part is filled in from the germline J gene. V usage is TRBV29-1 and J usage is TRBJ2-1; possible D gene TRBD2, 6 bases. This CDR3 contains 15 residues. The V end was cut by 7 bases, the J end by 5 bases, with 21 bases between. Germline V lookup: CDR1 SQVTM, CDR2 ANQGSEA. The CDR3 sequence is CSALTLRGGNNEQFF. Incomplete CDR3 DNA: TGCAGCGCTTTAACGCTCCGGGGAGGTAACAATGAG.

As to this clone: The sequenced fragment ends 3 residues before the CDR3 boundary, so the rest is inferred from the germline J gene. The J gene is TRBJ1-6, the V gene TRBV2; 7 bases align to TRBD1. CDR1 SNHLY and CDR2 FYNNEI come from the germline V gene. Trimming removed 6 bases from V and 7 bases from J; junction bases left unmatched: 6. This CDR3 has 14 residues. The CDR3 DNA, read in part, is TGTGCCAGCAGCATACAGGGGCGGAATTCACCC. The encoded protein is CASSIQGRNSP. The complete CDR3 protein is CASSIQGRNSPLHF.

About this clone itself: The CDR3 end is not reached by the read, which stops 3 residues before it; the germline J gene fills it in. This chain uses TRBV11-2 with TRBJ2-5; maybe TRBD2 (5 bases). CDR1 and CDR2 from the germline V gene are SGHAT and FQNNGV. Trimming left V 5 bases short and J 4 bases short, with 17 bases between. This CDR3 is 15 amino acids long. Incomplete CDR3 DNA: TGTGCCAGCAGCACAACTTTAGCGAAAGGAGAGACC. It specifies CASSTTLAKGET. In full, the CDR3 reads CASSTTLAKGETQYF.

Comment on this clone: Coverage ceases 3 residues before the CDR3 finishes, and the germline J gene fills in the end. The chain uses TRBV7-9 and TRBJ2-1; D is possibly TRBD2 (5 bases). Trimming shortened V by 2 bases and J by 8 bases, and 10 bases separated the two germline ends. The V gene's germline CDR1 is SEHNR and CDR2 FQNEAQ (reference sequence). The length of the CDR3 is 13 residues. CDR3 bases read: TGTGCCAGCAGCTTACGGGGATTGGATGAG. It codes for CASSLRGLDE. The full CDR3 is CASSLRGLDEQFF.

This CDR3 reads CASSPRVTQETQYF. CDR3 bases read: TGTGCCAGCAGCCCCAGGGTAACCCAAGAGACC. J is TRBJ2-5 and V is TRBV11-2; D is perhaps TRBD1 (5 bases). From the germline J gene comes the end of the CDR3, since the read stops 3 residues before it. This CDR3 comprises 14 residues. Germline values: CDR1 SGHAT, CDR2 FQNNGV. V lost 5 bases, J lost 1 base, and 11 bases lay in between.

Notes on this clone: The CDR3 end falls 3 residues outside the read, so it is completed with the germline J gene. The chain is built from TRBV6-2 or TRBV6-3 and TRBJ1-5, with D possibly being TRBD1 (6 bases). The germline V and J ends were trimmed by 2 bases and 3 bases, with 11 bases remaining between them. The CDR3 loop spans 15 amino acids. CDR1 is MNHEY, CDR2 SVGEGT, per germline. The CDR3 here is CASSYGRGNNQPQHF. The sequenced part of the CDR3 DNA is TGTGCCAGCAGTTACGGCAGGGGTAACAATCAGCCC.

On this clone: The read falls 3 residues short of the CDR3 end, and the missing part is taken from the germline J gene. The rearrangement joins TRBV11-2 to TRBJ2-7; 8 bases are shared with TRBD1. V shed 3 bases and J 6 bases; nucleotides not matched to a gene: 7. In germline, CDR1 is SGHAT, CDR2 FQNNGV. The CDR3 sequence is 14 residues long. Incomplete CDR3 DNA: TGTGCCAGCAGCTTCCGGACAGGGCTGCGCGAG. Amino acid sequence: CASSFRTGLRE. The entire CDR3 is CASSFRTGLREQYF.

Remarks on this clone: With the read ending 3 residues before the CDR3 end, the germline J gene is used to fill in that end. V and J are TRBV5-1 and TRBJ2-3; TRBD2 agrees at 11 bases. The CDR3 loop spans 17 amino acids. With V trimmed by 1 base and J by 6 bases, 10 bases remained unmatched. Germline CDR1 and CDR2: SGHRS and YFSETQ. The covered CDR3 bases are TGCGCCAGCAGCTTGTCACTAGCGGGGGCCTCGCGGGATACG. Translation: CASSLSLAGASRDT. The complete CDR3 reads CASSLSLAGASRDTQYF.

On this clone: Read sequence stops 3 residues before the CDR3 end, and the germline J gene provides the missing end. This chain links TRBV18 with TRBJ1-6, with D possibly TRBD1 on 5 matching bases. Between the trimmed V and J ends, which lost 4 bases and 7 bases, there was a span of 11 bases. Germline V gives CDR1 KGHSH, CDR2 LQKENI. CDR3 size: 14 residues. The CDR3 sequence is CASSQGQRNSPLHF. The sequenced CDR3 bases are TGTGCCAGCTCACAAGGACAACGAAATTCACCC.

As to this clone: The read ends 3 residues early relative to the CDR3; the germline J gene fills the gap. V is TRBV7-6 and J is TRBJ1-2, with no clear D. Germline CDR1 SGHVS, CDR2 FNYEAQ. V gave up 5 bases and J gave up 2 bases, with 12 bases separating them. There are 14 residues in the CDR3. Incomplete CDR3 DNA: TGTGCCAGCAGCCCCGGGTCCATGAACTATGGC. It codes for CASSPGSMNYG. The entire CDR3 reads CASSPGSMNYGYTF.

Worth noting for this clone: Germline is not matched at one junction end, which may reflect a read error. The CDR3 is cut off 3 residues early in the read; its end comes from the germline J gene. The gene calls are TRBV30 and TRBJ2-5, with D unresolved. Germline V lookup: CDR1 GTSNPN, CDR2 SVGIG (reference sequence). This CDR3 region has 11 residues. The DNA read from the CDR3 is TGTGCCTGGAGTGTACAAGTGACC. Translated: CAWSVQVT. The whole CDR3 is CAWSVQVTQYF. Full variable domain (rest looked up from reference TRBV30 and TRBJ2-5): SQTIHQWPATLVQPVGSPLSLECTVEGTSNPNLYWYRQAAGRGLQLLFYSVGIGQISSEVPQNLSASRPQDRQFILSSKKLLLSDSGFYLCAWSVQVTQYFGPGTRLLVL.

About this clone itself: The read is 3 residues too short to cover the CDR3 end, so that end is filled in from the germline J gene. The V call is TRBV20-1, the J call TRBJ2-5; a possible D gene is TRBD2 (5 bases). The CDR3 runs 15 residues. Germline CDR1 DFQATT, CDR2 SNEGSKA (reference sequence). Between the trimmed V and J ends, which lost 5 bases and 2 bases, there was a span of 18 bases. Here the CDR3 reads CSAPDSRGPQETQYF. The DNA read from the CDR3 is TGCAGTGCTCCCGACTCCCGGGGTCCTCAAGAGACC.

Remarks on this clone: The read terminates 3 residues ahead of where the CDR3 ends, so the germline J gene completes it. J is TRBJ1-5 and V is TRBV19; D not resolved. V gave up 3 bases and J gave up 7 bases, with 10 bases separating them. Germline V lookup: CDR1 LNHDA, CDR2 SQIVND (reference sequence). This CDR3 has 13 amino acids. Incomplete CDR3 DNA: TGTGCCAGTAGTATGGGCGTGGAACAGCCC. Translating gives CASSMGVEQP. The whole CDR3 is CASSMGVEQPQHF. The complete variable domain, with remaining parts taken from reference TRBV19 and TRBJ1-5, reads DGGITQSPKYLFRKEGQNVTLSCEQNLNHDAMYWYRQDPGQGLRLIYYSQIVNDFQKGDIAEGYSVSREKKESFPLTVTSAQKNPTAFYLCASSMGVEQPQHFGDGTRLSIL.

Comments on this clone: The CDR3 is cut off 3 residues early in the read; its end comes from the germline J gene. The V and J genes are TRBV20-1 and TRBJ1-5; no reliable D call. Looked up from germline, CDR1 is DFQATT and CDR2 is SNEGSKA (reference sequence). Trimming took off 3 bases at V and 7 bases at J, with 16 bases between the two ends. The CDR3 spans 14 residues. The CDR3: CSARSSREGQPQHF. CDR3 DNA, as far as it was read: TGCAGTGCTAGGAGCTCGCGGGAGGGACAGCCC.

As concerns this clone: The read is 3 residues too short to cover the CDR3 end, so that end is filled in from the germline J gene. The genes are TRBV20-1 and TRBJ2-5; D not resolved. The CDR3 covers 12 residues. The V end was cut by 5 bases, the J end by 2 bases, with 9 bases between. Germline V gene sequence: CDR1 DFQATT, CDR2 SNEGSKA (reference sequence). The CDR3: CSAANNQETQYF. Incomplete CDR3 DNA: TGCAGTGCTGCCAACAATCAAGAGACC.

Note on this clone: The read comes to an end 3 residues before the CDR3 does, leaving the germline J gene to fill in the end. The J gene is TRBJ2-6, the V gene TRBV18; 7 positions match TRBD1. V was clipped by 3 bases and J by 1 base; unmatched bases: 6. The length of the CDR3 is 17 residues. CDR1 and CDR2 (germline): KGHSH, LQKENI. CDR3 region: CASSPVGGISGANVLTF. CDR3 DNA, as far as it was read: TGTGCCAGCTCACCGGTAGGGGGCATTTCTGGGGCCAACGTC.

Concerning this clone itself: With the read ending 3 residues before the CDR3 end, the germline J gene is used to fill in that end. V is TRBV18 and J is TRBJ2-5; 9 nucleotides line up with TRBD1. J lost 4 bases, V lost 3 bases, and 6 bases had no gene match. The germline V gene has CDR1 KGHSH and CDR2 LQKENI. CDR3 length: 15 amino acids. CDR3 bases read: TGTGCCAGCTCACCCTCGACAGGGGGTAGAGAGACC. This encodes CASSPSTGGRET. The full CDR3 sequence reads CASSPSTGGRETQYF.

About this clone: Sequencing ends 3 residues short of the CDR3 end; the germline J gene provides the rest. The chain links TRBV7-6 to TRBJ1-2, with TRBD1 as a possible D gene (5 bases). The CDR3 totals 13 residues. Per germline, CDR1 SGHVS and CDR2 FNYEAQ. V lost 8 bases and J 4 bases, leaving 14 bases between the germline ends. CDR3 sequence reads: CASGYTGGYGYTF. The CDR3 bases that were read are TGTGCCAGCGGGTATACAGGAGGCTATGGC. The full variable domain, in which reference TRBV7-6 and TRBJ1-2 provide the parts outside the CDR3, is GAGVSQSPRYKVTKRGQDVALRCDPISGHVSLYWYRQALGQGPEFLTYFNYEAQQDKSGLPNDRFSAERPEGSISTLTIQRTEQRDSAMYRCASGYTGGYGYTFGSGTRLTVV.

Details on this clone: The CDR3 is cut off 3 residues early in the read; its end comes from the germline J gene. The rearrangement uses TRBV7-2 and TRBJ1-2, with 11 nucleotides matching TRBD1. With V trimmed by 5 bases and J by 6 bases, 5 bases remained unmatched. CDR3 length: 14 amino acids. From germline, CDR1 is SGHTA and CDR2 FQGNSA. CDR3 DNA (partial): TGTGCCAGCAGCGTAGGACAGGGGGCGCATGGC. This codes for CASSVGQGAHG. The CDR3 in its entirety is CASSVGQGAHGYTF.